The TCR beta chain described here comes from a study of blood T cell repertoires in COVID-19 (dated by TCRdb to the early 2020s). For context, the study as a whole: Collaborator samples came from the United States, Italy and Spain and covered acute and convalescent phases of COVID-19. The repertoires were made available in a free public database intended to serve as a resource for research on the immune response to SARS-CoV-2. Where HLA class I and class II types were available, the types were taken from metadata supplied by the sample provider, not from assay-based typing. The prospective study material was composed of cDNA or gDNA derived from T cells, B-cell-depleted T cells, or PBMCs. Subjects who had been exposed to COVID-19, were actively infected with it, or had recovered from it provided the deeply sampled blood TCRbeta repertoires that made up the dataset. Sample metadata almost always included a de-identified subject ID, COVID-19 status, age in years and sex. Samples came from the ongoing ImmuneRACE study (first 160 participants) plus 1,254 subjects from 6 global collaborators. General study outcomes and caveats: The quantity of clinical and demographic metadata differed by source and by participant and was supplied without curation.

The collaborating institutions used their own protocols to collect whole blood in K2EDTA tubes. Collaborator samples were shipped for TCRbeta analysis as frozen whole blood, isolated PBMCs, or DNA extracted from either sample type. V drops 3 bases and J drops 2 bases, leaving 13 bases in between. The germline V gene (reference sequence) specifies LNHNV as CDR1 and YYDKDF as CDR2. The CDR3 sequence holds 15 residues, the cysteine and phenylalanine included. The sequence is cut down to CDR3 DNA, 45 bases in frame from base 1. Remarks on this clone: Its antigen has not been determined. Base qualities are not provided; no much larger clone lies one nucleotide away.

The immunoSEQ Assay, a bias-controlled multiplex PCR, was used to amplify TCRbeta CDR3 regions from genomic DNA. The authors' analysis ran thus. The number of nucleated cells in each sample was estimated by amplification of reference gene primers within the assay. Sequence reads were collapsed and filtered to measure the absolute abundance of every unique TCRbeta CDR3 rearrangement. For each sample, productive Simpson clonality was calculated as the square root of Simpson's diversity index across productive rearrangements. Imported from immuneACCESS, the table was reduced by TCRdb to in-frame sequences with V and J called. These copies leave out some clones; in studies compared against another copy, an unresolved V gene accounts for under half, and the cause of the remainder is not known. The DNA gave D and trimming, while V, J and clone size come from that table. The sample includes 130,000 or so clones, with about 81% observed a single time. Together, the top ten hold 17% of the sample.

Recombination connected TRBV15 to TRBJ1-2; no D segment can be confidently identified. The receptor was derived from an elderly woman with acute or convalescent COVID-19. The sequencing input was peripheral blood. The DNA sequence is TGTGCCACCAGCAGGACTTCTACGGGGAACTATGGCTACACCTTC. Protein translation: CATSRTSTGNYGYTF.